Listed below are T cell receptor beta chains from one sample, sequenced in a study of graft-versus-host responses after intestinal transplantation. What these receptors recognize is not known. Clones were sequenced by immunoSEQ multiplex PCR, and TCRdb holds only the in-frame ones, with some missing. The sample has over 100,000 clones; approximately 95% are singletons. Sequences were derived from unstimulated CD8+ T cells sorted from spleen or lymph node cells, sampled before intestinal transplant. These receptors came from a human donor who received an intestinal transplant. Each CDR3 is given with its conserved first and last residue. A D gene is named only where the DNA matches it firmly. Some rows mark clone size as missing; the rest say once, few, many or name a class of expanded clone.

v_gene	j_gene	abundance	d_gene	CDR3nt	CDR3aa
TRBV27	TRBJ1-2	.	TRBD1	TGTGCCAGCAGTTACGACAGGGGTTCTTATGGCTACACCTTC	CASSYDRGSYGYTF
TRBV7-9	TRBJ2-7	.	.	TGTGCCAGCAGCTTAGGGGTGAGCCGCGGGGACGAGCAGTACTTC	CASSLGVSRGDEQYF
TRBV30	TRBJ1-4	.	TRBD1	TGTGCCTGGACCGAGGGGGCAGGGGGCGAAAAACTGTTTTTT	CAWTEGAGGEKLFF
TRBV28	TRBJ2-7	.	TRBD2	TGTGCCAGCAGTTTAGGACTAGCGGGAGTCTACGAGCAGTACTTC	CASSLGLAGVYEQYF
TRBV14	TRBJ2-7	once	.	TGTGCCAGCAGCCAAGCAGTTGGTCTAGCGACTTACGAGCAGTACTTC	CASSQAVGLATYEQYF
TRBV5-1	TRBJ2-5	.	TRBD2	TGCGCCAGCAGCTTGCTCGGGGGGAGACTTAGGACCCAGTACTTC	CASSLLGGRLRTQYF
TRBV18	TRBJ2-1	.	TRBD2	TGTGCCAGCTCACCATTAGCGGGATACCCCTACAATGAGCAGTTCTTC	CASSPLAGYPYNEQFF
TRBV5-1	TRBJ2-3	.	.	TGCGCCAGCAGCTTGGGGTGGCCCAGAAATCAGATCACAGATACGCAGTATTTT	CASSLGWPRNQITDTQYF
TRBV9	TRBJ1-2	.	.	TGTGCCAGCAGCGTTGGCAGCAACTATGGCTACACCTTC	CASSVGSNYGYTF
TRBV4-3	TRBJ1-3	once	.	TGCGCCAGCAGCCAAGATAGCCGGTCCGGGTACACCATATATTTT	CASSQDSRSGYTIYF
TRBV27	TRBJ2-1	.	.	TGTGCCAGCAGTTTATGGGGGAATGAGCAGTTCTTC	CASSLWGNEQFF
TRBV28	TRBJ2-7	.	TRBD2	TGTGCCAGCAGCGGGAGGTCAGCCTACGAGCAGTACTTC	CASSGRSAYEQYF
TRBV6-5	TRBJ2-3	.	.	TGTGCCAGCAGTTACGGTCCAGATACGCAGTATTTT	CASSYGPDTQYF
TRBV9	TRBJ2-7	once	.	TGTGCCAGCAGCGTAGGGACCGGGAGTCTCGACGAGCAGTACTTC	CASSVGTGSLDEQYF
TRBV19	TRBJ2-3	.	.	TGTGCCAGTAGTATCTTGAGCGGAAGCACAGATACGCAGTATTTT	CASSILSGSTDTQYF
TRBV11-3	TRBJ2-7	.	.	TGTGCCAGCAGCTTCCGGGCCGATACCGAGCAGTACTTC	CASSFRADTEQYF
TRBV13	TRBJ1-3	.	.	TGTGCCAGCAGCTTATCTCCGGCAGGCTCTGGAAACACCATATATTTT	CASSLSPAGSGNTIYF
TRBV11-2	TRBJ1-1	.	.	TGTGCCAGCAGCTTATTTACGACAGAATGCTACTTT	CASSLFTTECYF
TRBV30	TRBJ2-7	.	.	TGTGCCTTCCTGGAAGACCTGGGCGAGCAGTACTTC	CAFLEDLGEQYF